The T cell receptor beta chain under discussion was sequenced for a study of T cell responses to AZD1222 COVID-19 vaccine. Worth noting for this clone: Its specificity is unknown.

Study-wide findings and caveats: Spike as a whole was targeted by vaccine-associated CD4 TCRs, dominant at 160-218 and 743-854. Unmutated variant regions are reportedly targeted by nearly half of spike-specific TCRs.

TCRdb's table, derived via immunoSEQ multiplex PCR, lists solely in-frame clones and lacks some. The sample lists 150,000 to 200,000 clones; about nine tenths were seen once. The source material was peripheral blood, sampled on day 0 of AZD1222 vaccination. The clonotype comes from an adult in good health.

In DNA, the CDR3 is TGTGCCAGCAGCTTAGGAGGGACTTTAAACACCGGGGAGCTGTTTTTT. As protein: CASSLGGTLNTGELFF. V is TRBV7-2 and J is TRBJ2-2; D perhaps matches TRBD2 (6 bases). V was clipped by 1 base and J by 2 bases, with 11 bases between them. The CDR3 sequence is 16 residues long. Germline CDR1 reads SGHTA; CDR2 reads FQGNSA.